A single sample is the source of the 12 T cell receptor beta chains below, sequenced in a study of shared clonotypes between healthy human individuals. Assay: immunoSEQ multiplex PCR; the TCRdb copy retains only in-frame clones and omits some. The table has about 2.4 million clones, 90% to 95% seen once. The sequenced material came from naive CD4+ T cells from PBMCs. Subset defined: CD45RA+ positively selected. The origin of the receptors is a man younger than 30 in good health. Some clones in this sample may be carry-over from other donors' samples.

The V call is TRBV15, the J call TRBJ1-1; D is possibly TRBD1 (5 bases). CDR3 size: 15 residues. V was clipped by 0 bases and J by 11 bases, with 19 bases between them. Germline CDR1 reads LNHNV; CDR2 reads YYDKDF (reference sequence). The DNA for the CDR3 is TGTGCCACCAGCAGAGATTTAGGGACCCTCCTGGCCGCTTTCTTT. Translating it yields CATSRDLGTLLAAFF.

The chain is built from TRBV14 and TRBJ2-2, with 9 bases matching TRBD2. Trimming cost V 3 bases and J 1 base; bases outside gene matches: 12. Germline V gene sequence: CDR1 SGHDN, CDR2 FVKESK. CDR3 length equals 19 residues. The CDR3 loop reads CASSHPRGSGRRNTGELFF. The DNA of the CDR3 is TGTGCCAGCAGCCATCCTAGAGGGAGCGGGAGGAGGAACACCGGGGAGCTGTTTTTT.

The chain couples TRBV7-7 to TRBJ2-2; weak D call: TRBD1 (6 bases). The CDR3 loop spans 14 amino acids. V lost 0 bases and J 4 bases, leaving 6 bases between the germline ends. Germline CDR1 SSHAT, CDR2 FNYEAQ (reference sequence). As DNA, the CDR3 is TGTGCCAGCAGCTTAGCGGGGGCCACCGGGGAGCTGTTTTTT. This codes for CASSLAGATGELFF.

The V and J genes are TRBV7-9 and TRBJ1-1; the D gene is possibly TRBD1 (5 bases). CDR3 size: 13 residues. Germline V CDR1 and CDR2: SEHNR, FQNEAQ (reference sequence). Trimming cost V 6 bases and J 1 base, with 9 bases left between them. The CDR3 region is CASRGQANTEAFF. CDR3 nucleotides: TGTGCCAGCAGGGGGCAGGCGAACACTGAAGCTTTCTTT.

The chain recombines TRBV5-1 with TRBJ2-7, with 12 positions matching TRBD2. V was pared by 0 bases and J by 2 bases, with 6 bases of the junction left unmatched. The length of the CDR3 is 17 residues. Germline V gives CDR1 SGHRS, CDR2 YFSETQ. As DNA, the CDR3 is TGCGCCAGCAGCTTGGTAGCTAGCGGGAGGGGAACCTACGAGCAGTACTTC. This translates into CASSLVASGRGTYEQYF.

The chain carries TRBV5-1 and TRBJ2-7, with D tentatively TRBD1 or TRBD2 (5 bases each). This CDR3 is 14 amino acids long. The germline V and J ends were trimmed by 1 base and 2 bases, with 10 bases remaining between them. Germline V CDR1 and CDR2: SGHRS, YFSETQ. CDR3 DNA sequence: TGCGCCAGCAGCTTGAGGGGACCTCCCTACGAGCAGTACTTC. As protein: CASSLRGPPYEQYF.

The CDR3 sequence: CASSLSGGLIYGYTF. For the CDR3, the DNA is TGTGCCAGCAGTTTGTCTGGGGGCTTAATCTATGGCTACACCTTC. This chain joins TRBV28 and TRBJ1-2; perhaps TRBD1 as D (6 bases). CDR3 length: 15 residues. CDR1 and CDR2 (germline): MDHEN, SYDVKM. V lost 3 bases to trimming and J lost 4 bases, with 15 bases between them.

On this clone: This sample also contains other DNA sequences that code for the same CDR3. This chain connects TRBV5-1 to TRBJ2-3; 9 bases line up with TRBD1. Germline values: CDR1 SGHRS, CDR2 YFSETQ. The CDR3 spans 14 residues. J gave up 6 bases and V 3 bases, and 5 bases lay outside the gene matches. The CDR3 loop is CASSWGQGTDTQYF. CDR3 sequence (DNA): TGCGCCAGCAGCTGGGGACAGGGTACGGATACGCAGTATTTT.

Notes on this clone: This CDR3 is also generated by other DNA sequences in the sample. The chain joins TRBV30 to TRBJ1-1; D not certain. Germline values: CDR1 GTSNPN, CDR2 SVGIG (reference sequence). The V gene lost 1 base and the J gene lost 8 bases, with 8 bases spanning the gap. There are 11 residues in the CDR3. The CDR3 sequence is CAWSGQVEAFF. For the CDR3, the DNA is TGTGCCTGGAGTGGGCAGGTCGAAGCTTTCTTT.

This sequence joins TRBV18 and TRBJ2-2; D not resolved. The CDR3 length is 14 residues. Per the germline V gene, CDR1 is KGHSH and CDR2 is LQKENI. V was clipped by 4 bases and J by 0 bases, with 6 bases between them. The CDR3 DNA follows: TGTGCCAGCTCACTCGCGGCGAACACCGGGGAGCTGTTTTTT. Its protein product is CASSLAANTGELFF.

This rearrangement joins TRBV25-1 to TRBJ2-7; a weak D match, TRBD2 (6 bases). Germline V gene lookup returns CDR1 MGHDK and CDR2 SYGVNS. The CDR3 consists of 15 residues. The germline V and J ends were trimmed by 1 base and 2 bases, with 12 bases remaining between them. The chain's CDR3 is CASSEFSGSAYEQYF. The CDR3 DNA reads TGTGCCAGCAGTGAATTTAGCGGATCCGCCTACGAGCAGTACTTC.

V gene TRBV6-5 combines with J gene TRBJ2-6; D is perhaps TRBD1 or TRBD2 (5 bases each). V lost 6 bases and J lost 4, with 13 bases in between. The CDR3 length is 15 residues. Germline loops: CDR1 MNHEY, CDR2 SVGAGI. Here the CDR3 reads CASSRRGEGANVLTF. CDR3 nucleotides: TGTGCCAGCAGCCGACGGGGCGAAGGGGCCAACGTCCTGACTTTC.